The 21 T cell receptor beta chains reported below all come from one sample, sequenced in a study of response to subunit inactivated influenza vaccine. TCRdb independently ran MiXCR on the RT-PCR reads; one entry per CDR3 protein. This sample has about 540,000 distinct CDR3 sequences; around 25% occur once, and the top ten carry about 2.8%. This same sample was also taken into another study, of T cells expressing NK-cell markers. In that study: TCR beta cDNA was generated via 5'RACE template switching incorporating UMIs.

Sequenced material: CD4+ T cells sorted from PBMCs, taken about 11 days after vaccination. These receptors came from a man aged 45-65 years who received an inactivated influenza vaccine.

The chain recombines TRBV4-1 with TRBJ2-7, with 7 nucleotides matching TRBD1. The CDR3 contains 15 residues. Trimming removed 6 bases from V and 0 bases from J; junction bases left unmatched: 8. Germline V gene lookup returns CDR1 MGHRA and CDR2 YSYEKL. The CDR3 DNA sequence: TGCGCCAGCAGATACAGGGGTCTCAGCTCCTACGAGCAGTACTTC. Protein: CASRYRGLSSYEQYF.

V and J are TRBV10-3 and TRBJ2-7, with D perhaps TRBD2 (7 bases). This CDR3 has 14 residues. Trimming shortened V by 4 bases and J by 3 bases, and 13 bases separated the two germline ends. Germline V CDR1 and CDR2: ENHRY, SYGVKD. DNA of the CDR3: TGTGCCATCAGTGGAGGGGGGGCGTTCTACGAGCAGTACTTC. Translated, it gives CAISGGGAFYEQYF.

This clonotype occurred a few times. The chain links TRBV5-1 to TRBJ2-1; 15 bases fit TRBD2. The V gene end was trimmed by 4 bases and the J gene end by 12 bases; junction bases not matched to a gene: 8. Germline lookup yields CDR1 SGHRS and CDR2 YFSETQ. The length of the CDR3 is 15 residues. CDR3 residues: CASSASGTSGRSQFF. CDR3 sequence (DNA): TGCGCCAGCAGCGCCTCCGGGACTAGCGGGAGGTCGCAGTTCTTC.

In its sample, this clonotype was seen a few times. The rearrangement joins TRBV2 to TRBJ2-7, with TRBD1 identical over 9 bases. The V gene end was trimmed by 5 bases and the J gene end by 5 bases; junction bases not matched to a gene: 7. The CDR3 sequence is 14 residues long. The V gene's germline CDR1 is SNHLY and CDR2 FYNNEI. The CDR3 reads CASSRWDRANEQYF. Here the CDR3 DNA reads TGTGCCAGCAGTCGTTGGGACAGGGCCAACGAGCAGTACTTC.

This clonotype was picked up a small number of times. The V gene is TRBV6-1, the J gene TRBJ2-2; TRBD2 is a possible D gene (5 bases). Germline CDR1 reads MNHNS; CDR2 reads SASEGT. There are 14 residues in the CDR3. V gave up 2 bases and J gave up 10 bases, with 14 bases separating them. CDR3 in DNA: TGTGCCAGCAGTGAAAGTGGAGGCGTCAAGGAGCTGTTTTTT. Translating gives CASSESGGVKELFF.

This clonotype has more than one count but fewer than ten. The J gene is TRBJ2-3, the V gene TRBV29-1; D not certain. Germline assignment: CDR1 SQVTM and CDR2 ANQGSEA. Deletions cut 3 bases from V and 4 bases from J, with 11 bases between. This CDR3 spans 13 amino acids. CDR3 in DNA: TGCAGCGTTGAGGTTGTCGTGGCAGATACGCAGTATTTT. Protein sequence: CSVEVVVADTQYF.

The chain has TRBV4-2 and TRBJ1-6; tentatively, D is TRBD1 (5 bases). V was trimmed by 1 base and J by 9 bases, leaving 19 bases between them. The CDR3 covers 17 residues. Germline V gene data show CDR1 as LGHNA and CDR2 as YNFKEQ. The CDR3 bases are TGTGCCAGCAGCCAAGGTAGACAGCGGACTGGCGGTTCACCCCTCCACTTT. The encoded protein is CASSQGRQRTGGSPLHF.

This rearrangement joins TRBV12-3 or TRBV12-4 to TRBJ2-1; D is unresolved. CDR3 length: 15 amino acids. V shed 6 bases and J shed 0 bases, with 12 bases lying between them. The CDR3 DNA sequence: TGTGCCAGCAGAAAAAACAGAGGCTCCTACAATGAGCAGTTCTTC. Protein: CASRKNRGSYNEQFF.

V is TRBV6-5 and J is TRBJ2-1; 15 bases fit TRBD2. Germline V gene data show CDR1 as MNHEY and CDR2 as SVGAGI. The CDR3 totals 15 residues. J gave up 9 bases and V 2 bases, and 2 bases lay outside the gene matches. The CDR3 DNA reads as TGTGCCAGCAGTTACGGACTAGCGGGAGGGGCTGAGCAGTTCTTC. Translated, it gives CASSYGLAGGAEQFF.

This clonotype has more than one count but fewer than ten. The J gene is TRBJ2-3, the V gene TRBV5-1; D gene ambiguous. Trimming left V 4 bases short and J 2 bases short, with 11 bases between. CDR1 is SGHRS, CDR2 YFSETQ, per germline. This CDR3 has 14 residues. The CDR3 here is CASSRPDLTDTQYF. CDR3 nucleotide sequence: TGCGCCAGCAGCAGGCCGGATCTCACAGATACGCAGTATTTT. Full variable domain (rest looked up from reference TRBV5-1 and TRBJ2-3): KAGVTQTPRYLIKTRGQQVTLSCSPISGHRSVSWYQQTPGQGLQFLFEYFSETQRNKGNFPGRFSGRQFSNSRSEMNVSTLELGDSALYLCASSRPDLTDTQYFGPGTRLTVL.

The gene calls are TRBV28 and TRBJ1-2, with TRBD1 matching over 8 bases. Germline trimming cut 3 bases from V and 8 bases from J; bases unmatched to any gene: 5. The V gene's germline CDR1 is MDHEN and CDR2 SYDVKM. The CDR3 covers 13 residues. Written as DNA, the CDR3 is TGTGCCAGCAGTTTCCAGGGGGCGCAAGGCTACACCTTC. Protein product: CASSFQGAQGYTF.

The chain is built from TRBV5-1 and TRBJ2-1; 7 nucleotides line up with TRBD1. This CDR3 comprises 13 residues. V shed 4 bases, J shed 10 bases, and the junction held 8 bases outside the gene matches. CDR1 and CDR2 from the germline V gene are SGHRS and YFSETQ. The CDR3 DNA reads as TGCGCCAGCAGCGTAAGACAGGGTGGCGAGCAGTTCTTC. Its protein is CASSVRQGGEQFF.

This clonotype turned up a few times. CDR3 DNA: TGTGCCAGCAGCCGACACTTGTTTCCAGGGTCGGAGACCCAGTACTTC. Amino acids: CASSRHLFPGSETQYF. The chain links TRBV5-6 to TRBJ2-5; TRBD1 is a possible D gene (5 bases). V was trimmed by 4 bases and J by 5 bases, leaving 21 bases between them. Germline V CDR1 and CDR2: SGHDT, YYEEEE. The length of the CDR3 is 16 residues.

The chain employs TRBV7-2 and TRBJ2-7, with 10 bases aligning to TRBD2. Losses at the gene ends were 5 bases for V and 1 base for J; bases not matched to a gene: 5. The CDR3 has 15 residues. Germline V CDR1 and CDR2: SGHTA, FQGNSA. The CDR3 sequence is CASSRTSGTSYEQYF. The CDR3 DNA reads as TGTGCCAGCAGCCGTACTAGCGGGACTTCCTACGAGCAGTACTTC.

V and J are TRBV20-1 and TRBJ2-1, with 7 bases identical to TRBD2. This CDR3 is built from 14 residues. CDR1 is DFQATT, CDR2 SNEGSKA, per germline (reference sequence). V shed 6 bases and J 1 base; nucleotides not matched to a gene: 6. The CDR3 DNA reads TGCAGTGCAGGAAAGGGACTATCCTACAATGAGCAGTTCTTC. Translated: CSAGKGLSYNEQFF.

This clonotype has more than one count but fewer than ten. The chain carries TRBV3-1 and TRBJ2-5; D is possibly TRBD1 (6 bases). The V end lost 2 bases, the J end lost 6 bases, and 13 bases lay between the germline ends. From germline, CDR1 is LGHDT and CDR2 YNNKEL (reference sequence). This CDR3 is built from 14 residues. The CDR3 DNA is TGTGCCAGCAGCCAAACAGGGATGAGGCAGACCCAGTACTTC. Translated: CASSQTGMRQTQYF.

This clonotype was recorded only once. The chain employs TRBV29-1 and TRBJ2-3, with D unclear. With 3 bases removed from V and 5 bases from J, the gap between germline ends came to 9 bases. This CDR3 region has 12 residues. Germline CDR1 reads SQVTM; CDR2 reads ANQGSEA. DNA of the CDR3: TGCAGCGTTGACCGCCAGGTAGATACGCAGTATTTT. Protein product: CSVDRQVDTQYF.

The V and J genes are TRBV7-3 and TRBJ2-2, with D maybe TRBD2 (6 bases). Germline CDR1 SGHTA, CDR2 FQGTGA. This CDR3 is built from 14 residues. The V and J ends lost 1 base and 3 bases respectively, with 6 bases between them. CDR3 loop: CASSLIADTGELFF. CDR3 DNA sequence: TGTGCCAGCAGCTTAATAGCGGACACCGGGGAGCTGTTTTTT. Variable domain in full (rest from reference TRBV7-3 and TRBJ2-2): GAGVSQTPSNKVTEKGKYVELRCDPISGHTALYWYRQSLGQGPEFLIYFQGTGAADDSGLPNDRFFAVRPEGSVSTLKIQRTERGDSAVYLCASSLIADTGELFFGEGSRLTVL.

The chain links TRBV6-2 or TRBV6-3 to TRBJ2-7; D may be TRBD2 (6 bases). The V end was cut by 6 bases, the J end by 4 bases, with 13 bases between. Germline V lookup: CDR1 MNHEY, CDR2 SVGEGT. The CDR3 is made up of 13 amino acids. The CDR3 loop reads CASSDGSLYEQYF. CDR3 bases: TGTGCCAGCAGCGACGGGAGTCTATACGAGCAGTACTTC.

The J gene is TRBJ2-1, the V gene TRBV5-1, with 14 nucleotides matching TRBD2. J was trimmed by 12 bases and V by 4 bases; bases with no gene match: 9. The germline CDR1 and CDR2 sequences are SGHRS and YFSETQ. The CDR3 runs to 15 residues. As DNA, the CDR3 is TGCGCCAGCAGCCCCGGGACTAGCGGGAGTGGGGTGCAGTTCTTC. It specifies CASSPGTSGSGVQFF. Full variable domain (missing parts from reference TRBV5-1 and TRBJ2-1): KAGVTQTPRYLIKTRGQQVTLSCSPISGHRSVSWYQQTPGQGLQFLFEYFSETQRNKGNFPGRFSGRQFSNSRSEMNVSTLELGDSALYLCASSPGTSGSGVQFFGPGTRLTVL.

This clonotype was detected only a few times. J is TRBJ2-3 and V is TRBV6-2 or TRBV6-3; TRBD2 matches at 8 bases. Germline values: CDR1 MNHEY, CDR2 SVGEGT. V shed 0 bases, J shed 3 bases, and the junction held 5 bases outside the gene matches. The CDR3 loop spans 16 amino acids. The CDR3 spells CASSYSVLAETDTQYF. CDR3 DNA: TGTGCCAGCAGTTACTCGGTACTAGCGGAAACAGATACGCAGTATTTT.